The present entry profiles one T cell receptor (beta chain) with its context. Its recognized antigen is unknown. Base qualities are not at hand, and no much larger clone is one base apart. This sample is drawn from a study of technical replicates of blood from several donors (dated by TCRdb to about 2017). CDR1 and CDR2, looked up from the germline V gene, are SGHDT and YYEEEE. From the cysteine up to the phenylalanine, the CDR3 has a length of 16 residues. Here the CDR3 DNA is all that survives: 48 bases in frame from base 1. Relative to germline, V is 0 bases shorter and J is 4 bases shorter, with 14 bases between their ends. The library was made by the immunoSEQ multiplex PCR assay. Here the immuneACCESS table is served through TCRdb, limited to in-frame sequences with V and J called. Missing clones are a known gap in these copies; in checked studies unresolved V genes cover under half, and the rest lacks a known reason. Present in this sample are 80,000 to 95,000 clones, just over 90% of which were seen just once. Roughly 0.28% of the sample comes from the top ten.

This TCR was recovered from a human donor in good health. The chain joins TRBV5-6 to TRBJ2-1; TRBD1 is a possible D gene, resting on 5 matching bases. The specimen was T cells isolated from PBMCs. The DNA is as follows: TGTGCCAGCAGCTTGGCCCTAAGGGGCAGGTACAATGAGCAGTTCTTC. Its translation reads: CASSLALRGRYNEQFF.